These 29 T cell receptor beta chains came from one sample sequenced in a study of response to subunit inactivated influenza vaccine (dated by TCRdb to 2016 to 2019). Libraries were made using RT-PCR. The listed sequencing device is Illumina HiSeq 2500. Using fastp at Q25 and MiXCR, TCRdb reprocessed the public reads and kept productive beta chains. Every CDR3 protein is listed once, alongside the most common genes and DNA of its rows. The sample data list about 170,000 distinct CDR3 sequences, and over 8.5% of these were observed just once. The top ten clones comprise approximately 39% of the sample. This specimen was CD8+ T cells sorted from PBMCs, taken roughly 24 months after vaccination. The receptors come from a man aged 45-69 years who received an inactivated influenza vaccine. Donor details come from another sample of the same person, matched by shared clones.

This clonotype appeared a few times. This sequence joins TRBV18 and TRBJ2-1, with 7 bases lining up with TRBD2. Germline CDR1 reads KGHSH; CDR2 reads LQKENI. The CDR3 sequence is 15 residues long. Trimming at V came to 4 bases and at J to 4 bases, leaving 7 bases not matched to a gene. CDR3 coding DNA: TGTGCCAGCTCACACCAGGAGCGGGGTTACAATGAGCAGTTCTTC. Residues: CASSHQERGYNEQFF. The variable domain in full, with the rest retrieved from reference TRBV18 and TRBJ2-1, is NAGVMQNPRHLVRRRGQEARLRCSPMKGHSHVYWYRQLPEEGLKFMVYLQKENIIDESGMPKERFSAEFPKEGPSILRIQQVVRGDSAAYFCASSHQERGYNEQFFGPGTRLTVL.

Many counts were recorded for this clonotype. The V gene is TRBV6-5, the J gene TRBJ1-1; no definite D call. Trimming took off 2 bases at V and 1 base at J, with 8 bases between the two ends. The CDR3 is made up of 14 amino acids. CDR1 is MNHEY, CDR2 SVGAGI, per germline. As DNA, the CDR3 is TGTGCCAGCAGTTACGGGTTGGAGAACACTGAAGCTTTCTTT. This codes for CASSYGLENTEAFF.

This clonotype was recorded a few times. The CDR3 bases are TGTGCCAGCAGCTTAGATCCTCTAACAGGGGCTACCTATGGCTACACCTTC. Protein product: CASSLDPLTGATYGYTF. The V call is TRBV7-8, the J call TRBJ1-2; 7 bases are a match to TRBD1. J lost 4 bases, V lost 1 base, and 12 bases had no gene match. In germline, CDR1 is SGHVS, CDR2 FQNEAQ. The CDR3 loop spans 17 amino acids.

This chain joins TRBV4-1 and TRBJ2-2; a weak D match, TRBD1 (5 bases). V lost 3 bases and J 0 bases, leaving 8 bases between the germline ends. The CDR3 has 15 residues. CDR1 MGHRA and CDR2 YSYEKL come from the germline V gene. The CDR3: CASSQTEANTGELFF. The CDR3 DNA sequence: TGCGCCAGCAGCCAGACAGAAGCGAACACCGGGGAGCTGTTTTTT.

This rearrangement joins TRBV6-2 or TRBV6-3 to TRBJ2-2; TRBD2 is a possible D gene (6 bases). Germline CDR1 MNHEY, CDR2 SVGEGT. V shed 0 bases and J shed 5 bases, with 16 bases lying between them. This CDR3 contains 17 residues. The CDR3 region has the DNA TGTGCCAGCAGTTACTCGATTGGGACTGGCGGGACCGGGGAGCTGTTTTTT. It translates to CASSYSIGTGGTGELFF.

The V gene is TRBV7-8, the J gene TRBJ1-5; possible D gene TRBD1, 5 bases. Germline V gene data show CDR1 as SGHVS and CDR2 as FQNEAQ. This CDR3 region has 17 residues. V lost 5 bases and J 0 bases, leaving 17 bases between the germline ends. The CDR3 spells CASSATAGVSSNQPQHF. The DNA of the CDR3 is TGTGCCAGCAGCGCCACCGCGGGGGTTAGTAGCAATCAGCCCCAGCATTTT.

V and J are TRBV6-1 and TRBJ2-7; 9 bases align to TRBD1. From germline, CDR1 is MNHNS and CDR2 SASEGT. This CDR3 is 15 amino acids long. The junction had 11 bases not matched to a gene; V was cut back by 8 bases and J by 3 bases. CDR3 region: CASLLLPGQGYEQYF. The CDR3 DNA sequence: TGTGCCAGCCTGCTCCTCCCGGGACAGGGCTACGAGCAGTACTTC.

V and J are TRBV7-9 and TRBJ2-2; 7 bases agree with TRBD2. The germline gives CDR1 SEHNR, CDR2 FQNEAQ (reference sequence). CDR3 length equals 15 residues. The trim removed 7 bases at V and 3 bases at J, leaving 8 bases unmatched. The DNA for the CDR3 is TGTGCCAGCACCCCGGGGACTACCCACACCGGGGAGCTGTTTTTT. Translating it yields CASTPGTTHTGELFF.

CDR3 region: CASSYDGGFSYEQYF. The CDR3 DNA is TGTGCCAGCAGTTACGACGGGGGGTTCTCCTACGAGCAGTACTTC. V gene TRBV6-5 combines with J gene TRBJ2-7, with 7 bases matching TRBD2. The trim removed 2 bases at V and 0 bases at J, leaving 4 bases unmatched. Germline V lookup: CDR1 MNHEY, CDR2 SVGAGI. The CDR3 is 15 amino acids.

This clonotype was counted ten times or more. The gene calls are TRBV24-1 and TRBJ2-4; the D gene is possibly TRBD2 (5 bases). This CDR3 has 14 residues. Germline lookup yields CDR1 KGHDR and CDR2 SFDVKD. V shed 5 bases and J shed 8 bases, with 15 bases lying between them. This CDR3 is CATSGDSSGDIQYF. The CDR3 coding sequence is TGTGCCACCAGTGGAGACTCTTCCGGGGACATTCAGTACTTC.

V is TRBV5-1 and J is TRBJ2-2; 7 bases are shared with TRBD2. J gave up 5 bases and V 10 bases, and 8 bases lay outside the gene matches. The CDR3 loop spans 13 amino acids. Germline assignment: CDR1 SGHRS and CDR2 YFSETQ. The CDR3: CARQAGVTGELFF. Here the CDR3 DNA reads TGCGCCCGTCAGGCGGGAGTGACCGGGGAGCTGTTTTTT.

The genes are TRBV7-9 and TRBJ1-1, with a tentative D call TRBD1 (5 bases). Between the trimmed V and J ends, which lost 3 bases and 5 bases, there was a span of 16 bases. Germline lookup yields CDR1 SEHNR and CDR2 FQNEAQ (reference sequence). This CDR3 has 15 residues. The CDR3 DNA follows: TGTGCCAGCAGCTTCGGGACGGCCCTGGGGACTGAAGCTTTCTTT. This encodes CASSFGTALGTEAFF.

This clonotype was seen a handful of times. V is TRBV11-2 and J is TRBJ2-3; possible D gene TRBD2, 6 bases. The V gene's germline CDR1 is SGHAT and CDR2 FQNNGV. Trimming cost V 0 bases and J 1 base, with 20 bases left between them. The CDR3 sequence is 19 residues long. In DNA, the CDR3 is TGTGCCAGCAGCTTAGAAGGTGGTGGGGGACTGGTCCGCACAGATACGCAGTATTTT. Residues: CASSLEGGGGLVRTDTQYF.

V gene TRBV5-1 combines with J gene TRBJ2-7; D perhaps matches TRBD2 (6 bases). V lost 6 bases and J lost 5, with 21 bases in between. Germline-derived CDR1 and CDR2 are SGHRS and YFSETQ. This CDR3 spans 15 amino acids. The CDR3 DNA reads as TGCGCCAGCACCCCGGAGGGCAGGAGGCGTAACGAGCAGTACTTC. Translating gives CASTPEGRRRNEQYF. The whole variable domain, filled in from reference TRBV5-1 and TRBJ2-7, reads KAGVTQTPRYLIKTRGQQVTLSCSPISGHRSVSWYQQTPGQGLQFLFEYFSETQRNKGNFPGRFSGRQFSNSRSEMNVSTLELGDSALYLCASTPEGRRRNEQYFGPGTRLTVT.

The table lists this clonotype with a few counts. The chain couples TRBV10-3 to TRBJ2-6, with D possibly TRBD1 on 6 matching bases. Trimming removed 6 bases at V and 5 bases at J, with 20 bases between. Per germline, CDR1 ENHRY and CDR2 SYGVKD. The CDR3 spans 17 residues. Written as DNA, the CDR3 is TGTGCCATCAGGGGGTTAGACAGGACCTGGAGGGCCAACGTCCTGACTTTC. This gives the protein CAIRGLDRTWRANVLTF.

This clonotype showed up just a few times. The rearrangement uses TRBV7-8 and TRBJ2-2; D ambiguous. CDR1 is SGHVS, CDR2 FQNEAQ, per germline. The ends were cut back, 6 bases at V and 0 bases at J, with 8 bases in the middle. The CDR3 is made up of 14 amino acids. CDR3 residues: CASSRTANTGELFF. In DNA, the CDR3 is TGTGCCAGCAGTCGGACGGCGAACACCGGGGAGCTGTTTTTT.

This clonotype was detected a few times. The chain links TRBV7-2 to TRBJ2-7, with 7 bases lining up with TRBD1. This CDR3 is 15 amino acids long. Germline V lookup: CDR1 SGHTA, CDR2 FQGNSA. V was pared by 3 bases and J by 3 bases, with 8 bases of the junction left unmatched. CDR3 amino acids: CASSFRDSTFYEQYF. The DNA for the CDR3 is TGTGCCAGCAGCTTCCGGGACAGCACCTTCTACGAGCAGTACTTC. Together with reference TRBV7-2 and TRBJ2-7, the CDR3 gives the full variable domain: GAGVSQSPSNKVTEKGKDVELRCDPISGHTALYWYRQSLGQGLEFLIYFQGNSAPDKSGLPSDRFSAERTGGSVSTLTIQRTQQEDSAVYLCASSFRDSTFYEQYFGPGTRLTVT.

The chain has TRBV28 and TRBJ1-3; 7 bases align to TRBD1. V trimming: 5 bases; J trimming: 8 bases; junction bases outside the gene matches: 15. CDR1 and CDR2 (germline): MDHEN, SYDVKM. The CDR3 consists of 16 residues. Written as DNA, the CDR3 is TGTGCCAGCAGTAGCCTCTTCGGGTACGACAGGGACACCATATATTTT. Amino acid sequence: CASSSLFGYDRDTIYF.

The genes are TRBV4-3 and TRBJ2-7; 14 positions agree with TRBD2. The ends lost 3 bases at V and 3 bases at J; junction bases unmatched: 1. CDR3 length equals 15 residues. Germline loops: CDR1 LGHNA, CDR2 YSLEER. CDR3 DNA: TGCGCCAGCAGCCAGGGACTAGCGGGAGTCTACGAGCAGTACTTC. Protein sequence: CASSQGLAGVYEQYF.

The rearrangement links TRBV2 to TRBJ2-1, with D possibly TRBD2 on 6 matching bases. CDR1 and CDR2 from the germline V gene are SNHLY and FYNNEI. V was cut by 1 base and J by 7 bases, with 14 bases left in between. The CDR3 is 15 residues long. The CDR3 sequence is CASSEDGRGTNEQFF. The CDR3 nucleotides read TGTGCCAGCAGTGAAGACGGGCGGGGTACAAATGAGCAGTTCTTC.

The J gene is TRBJ2-1, the V gene TRBV29-1; possibly TRBD2 for D (6 bases). CDR3 length equals 11 residues. The V gene's germline CDR1 is SQVTM and CDR2 ANQGSEA. Trimming shortened V by 3 bases and J by 6 bases, and 6 bases separated the two germline ends. The CDR3 DNA follows: TGCAGCGTTGACGGGGGCAATGAGCAGTTCTTC. It yields the protein CSVDGGNEQFF.

This clonotype has ten or more counts. The chain recombines TRBV3-1 with TRBJ2-2, with D perhaps matching TRBD2 (5 bases). Germline CDR1 LGHDT, CDR2 YNNKEL (reference sequence). CDR3 length equals 16 residues. Trimming cost V 1 base and J 7 bases, with 16 bases left between them. The CDR3 protein is CASSQASRAVFGELFF. The CDR3 DNA sequence: TGTGCCAGCAGCCAAGCTAGCCGTGCGGTATTCGGGGAGCTGTTTTTT. Complete variable domain (other parts from reference TRBV3-1 and TRBJ2-2): DTAVSQTPKYLVTQMGNDKSIKCEQNLGHDTMYWYKQDSKKFLKIMFSYNNKELIINETVPNRFSPKSPDKAHLNLHINSLELGDSAVYFCASSQASRAVFGELFFGEGSRLTVL.

This clonotype was seen at least ten times. The chain links TRBV15 to TRBJ2-3; D is possibly TRBD1 or TRBD2 (5 bases each). The CDR3 is 13 residues long. Trimming took 5 bases from V and 7 from J, leaving 13 bases between them. Germline V gene sequence: CDR1 LNHNV, CDR2 YYDKDF (reference sequence). In DNA form, the CDR3 reads TGTGCCACCAGCGAGGGCAGGGCATATACGCAGTATTTT. It translates to CATSEGRAYTQYF.

This chain connects TRBV2 to TRBJ1-2; 10 bases fit TRBD1. Germline trimming cut 4 bases from V and 8 bases from J; bases unmatched to any gene: 4. Germline values: CDR1 SNHLY, CDR2 FYNNEI. This CDR3 comprises 13 residues. The CDR3 spells CASSADRGSGYTF. CDR3 nucleotide sequence: TGTGCCAGCAGTGCGGACAGGGGGAGCGGCTACACCTTC.

A few counts support this clonotype. V usage is TRBV29-1 and J usage is TRBJ2-2; D may be TRBD1 (6 bases). V was shortened by 7 bases and J by 5 bases, with 11 bases between the two germline ends. The CDR3 covers 12 residues. In germline, CDR1 is SQVTM, CDR2 ANQGSEA. The CDR3 sequence is CSAVRGTGELFF. In DNA, the CDR3 is TGCAGCGCCGTGAGGGGGACCGGGGAGCTGTTTTTT.

Regarding this clonotype: Compared with germline, one end of the junction differs, possibly owing to a read error. The chain couples TRBV6-5 to TRBJ1-5; TRBD1 might be the D (6 bases). This CDR3 is built from 14 residues. In germline, CDR1 is MNHEY, CDR2 SVGAGI. CDR3 sequence: CACSYGPTGQPQHF. CDR3 nucleotide sequence: TGTGCCTGCAGTTACGGCCCAACAGGGCAGCCCCAGCATTTT.

Ten or more counts support this clonotype. The rearrangement joins TRBV6-2 or TRBV6-3 to TRBJ2-7, with 8 positions matching TRBD2. The V segment lost 4 bases and the J segment 4 bases; nucleotides outside the gene matches: 9. Germline CDR1 MNHEY, CDR2 SVGEGT. The CDR3 is 15 residues long. CDR3 in DNA: TGTGCCAGCAGTTCGTTGGAACGGGAGGGTTACGAGCAGTACTTC. Translation gives CASSSLEREGYEQYF.

The gene calls are TRBV4-1 and TRBJ1-2; 8 bases align to TRBD1. The CDR3 length is 15 residues. The J segment lost 8 bases and the V segment lost 1 base, leaving 9 bases of the junction unmatched. CDR1 is MGHRA and CDR2 is YSYEKL in the germline V gene. The CDR3 nucleotides are TGCGCCAGCAGCCAAGTCCAGGGGGCCAAGGAAGGCTACACCTTC. It yields the protein CASSQVQGAKEGYTF.

The J gene is TRBJ1-4, the V gene TRBV19; a possible D gene is TRBD1 (6 bases). Trimming removed 3 bases from V and 5 bases from J, with 13 bases in between. The CDR3 loop spans 15 amino acids. Per the germline V gene, CDR1 is LNHDA and CDR2 is SQIVND (reference sequence). The CDR3 DNA sequence: TGTGCCAGTAGTATGGTCGGGACACCGAATGAAAAACTGTTTTTT. As protein: CASSMVGTPNEKLFF.